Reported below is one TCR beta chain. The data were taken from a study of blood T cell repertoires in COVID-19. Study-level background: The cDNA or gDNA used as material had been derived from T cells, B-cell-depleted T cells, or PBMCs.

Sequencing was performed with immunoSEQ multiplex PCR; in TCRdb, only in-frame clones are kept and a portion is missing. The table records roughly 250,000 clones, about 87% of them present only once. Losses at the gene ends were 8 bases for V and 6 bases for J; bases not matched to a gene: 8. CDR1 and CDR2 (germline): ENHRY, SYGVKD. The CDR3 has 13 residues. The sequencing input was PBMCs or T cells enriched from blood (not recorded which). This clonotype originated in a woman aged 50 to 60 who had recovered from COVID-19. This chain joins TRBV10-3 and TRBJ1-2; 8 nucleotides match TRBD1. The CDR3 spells CAISDRVIDGYTF. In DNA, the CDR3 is TGTGCCATCTCGGACAGGGTTATTGATGGCTACACCTTC.